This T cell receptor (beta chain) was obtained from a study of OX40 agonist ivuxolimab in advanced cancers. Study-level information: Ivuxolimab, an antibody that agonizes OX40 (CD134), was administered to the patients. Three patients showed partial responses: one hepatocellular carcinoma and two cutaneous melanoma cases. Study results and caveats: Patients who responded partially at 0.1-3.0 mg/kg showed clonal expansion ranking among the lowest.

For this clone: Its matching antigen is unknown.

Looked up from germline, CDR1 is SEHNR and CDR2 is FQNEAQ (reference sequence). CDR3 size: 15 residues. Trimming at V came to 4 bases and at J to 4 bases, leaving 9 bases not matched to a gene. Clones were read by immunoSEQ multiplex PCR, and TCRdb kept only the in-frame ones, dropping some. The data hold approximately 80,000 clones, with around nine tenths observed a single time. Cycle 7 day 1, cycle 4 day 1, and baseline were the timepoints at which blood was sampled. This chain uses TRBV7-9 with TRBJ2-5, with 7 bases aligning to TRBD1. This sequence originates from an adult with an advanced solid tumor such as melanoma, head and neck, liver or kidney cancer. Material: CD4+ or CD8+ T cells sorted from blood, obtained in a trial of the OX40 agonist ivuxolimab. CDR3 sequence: CASSSSTGSVETQYF. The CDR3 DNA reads TGTGCCAGCAGCTCGTCGACAGGGTCGGTAGAGACCCAGTACTTC.